This TCR beta chain stems from a study of shared clonotypes between healthy human individuals. The CDR3 is 15 amino acids. V dropped 4 bases and J dropped 2; count of bases not matched to a gene: 3. CDR1 is SGHTA, CDR2 FQGNSA, per germline. Produced via immunoSEQ multiplex PCR; TCRdb's table is partial and in-frame only. The top ten hold over 1.3% of the sample, which has about 1 million clones, about 77% seen once. J is TRBJ2-5 and V is TRBV7-2; TRBD2 agrees at 11 bases. Material: memory CD4+ T cells sorted from blood. This sample's subset: CD45RA-negative fraction. This TCR was recovered from a man between 18 and 35 years old in good health. CDR3 sequence (DNA): TGTGCCAGCAGCTCGGGACTAGCGGTGCAAGAGACCCAGTACTTC. Protein: CASSSGLAVQETQYF.